The TCR beta chain under discussion was sequenced for a study of T-cell reconstitution after alpha-beta-depleted transplantation in children (dated by TCRdb to 2016 to 2017). As for the study more broadly: Using TCR repertoire profiling, the study followed T-cell immune reconstitution in a quantitative way in children after TCRalphabeta/CD19-depleted allogeneic hematopoietic cell transplantation.

Regarding this clonotype: The antigen this receptor binds is unknown. Base qualities are missing; no much larger clone stands one base away.

Per the publication, the treatment or condition label means: allogeneic hematopoietic cell transplantation with graft depleted of TCRalphabeta T cells and CD19 B cells. The transplant recipients were children given TCRalphabeta/CD19-depleted allogeneic hematopoietic cell grafts. The method behind the library was PCR. The sequencer was an Illumina HiSeq 2500. Molecular barcoding was employed in the preparation of TCR libraries, with unique molecular identifiers being used to normalize TCRbeta repertoire quantification. TCRdb handled the public reads itself, with Q25 trimming in fastp and clone calling in MiXCR, and kept productive beta chains. Every CDR3 protein is listed once, alongside the most common genes and DNA of its rows. The sample table contains 330,000 or so distinct CDR3 sequences; only one count was recorded for roughly 7.8% of them. Jointly, the top ten make up approximately 9.6% of the sample.

The investigation overall reported the following: In some patients, the high TCRbeta diversity seen at day 60 was put down to recipient T cells and intrathymic progenitors that had survived conditioning. The frequencies of hyperexpanded clones fell over the following months, and after one year, T-cell counts and TCRbeta diversity were mostly attributed to newly produced T cells. Apparently early alphabetaT-cell count recovery about two months after transplant reportedly relied on only several hundred rapidly expanded clones derived from non-depleted graft cells.

The CDR3 spans 19 residues, from the cysteine through the phenylalanine. Only the CDR3 DNA stays, 57 bases, in frame from base 1. Relative to germline, V is missing 1 base and J is missing 5 bases, with 19 bases of the junction outside any gene match. In the germline V gene, CDR1 corresponds to SGHAT and CDR2 to FQNNGV. The sequence came from a female patient between 2 and 15 years old who had a stem cell transplant for Fanconi anemia, so the T cells may come from the graft donor. Sequencing used peripheral blood, obtained 360 days after TCRalphabeta/CD19-depleted stem cell transplant. This chain is built from TRBV11-2 and TRBJ2-5; 7 bases in between match TRBD1. The base sequence is TGTGCCAGCAGCTTAGTCACTAGGGTCGCAGACAGGGTTAAGGAGACCCAGTACTTC. The translation is CASSLVTRVADRVKETQYF. Here the CDR3 is joined to the reference TRBV11-2 and TRBJ2-5 genes, and the full variable domain is: EAGVAQSPRYKIIEKRQSVAFWCNPISGHATLYWYQQILGQGPKLLIQFQNNGVVDDSQLPKDRFSAERLKGVDSTLKIQPAKLEDSAVYLCASSLVTRVADRVKETQYFGPGTRLLVL.